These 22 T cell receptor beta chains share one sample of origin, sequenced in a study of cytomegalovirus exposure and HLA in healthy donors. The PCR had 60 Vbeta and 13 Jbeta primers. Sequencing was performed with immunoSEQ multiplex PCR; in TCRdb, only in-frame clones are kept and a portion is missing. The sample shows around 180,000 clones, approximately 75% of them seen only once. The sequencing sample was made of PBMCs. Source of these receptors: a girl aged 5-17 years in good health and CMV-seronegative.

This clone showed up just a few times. CDR3 nucleotide sequence: TGTGCCAGCGATACGGGGTATGATTCTGGGGCCAACGTCCTGACTTTC. This translates into CASDTGYDSGANVLTF. The rearrangement uses TRBV6-6 and TRBJ2-6, with D possibly being TRBD2 (5 bases). Trimming cost V 8 bases and J 1 base, with 15 bases left between them. CDR1 MNHNY and CDR2 SVGAGI come from the germline V gene (reference sequence). This CDR3 is 16 amino acids long.

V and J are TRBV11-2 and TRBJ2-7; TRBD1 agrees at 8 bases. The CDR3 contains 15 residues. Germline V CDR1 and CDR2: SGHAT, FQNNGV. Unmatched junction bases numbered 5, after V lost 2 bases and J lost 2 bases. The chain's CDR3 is CASSLWTGTAYEQYF. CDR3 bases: TGTGCCAGCAGCTTATGGACAGGGACGGCCTACGAGCAGTACTTC.

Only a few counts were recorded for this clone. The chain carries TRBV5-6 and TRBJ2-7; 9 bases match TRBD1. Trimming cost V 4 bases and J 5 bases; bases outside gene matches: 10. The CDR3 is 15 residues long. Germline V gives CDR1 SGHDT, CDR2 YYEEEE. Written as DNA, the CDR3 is TGTGCCAGCAGCCTGGGAGGGACAGGGCGGGACGAGCAGTACTTC. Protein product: CASSLGGTGRDEQYF. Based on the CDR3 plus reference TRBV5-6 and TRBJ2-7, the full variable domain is DAGVTQSPTHLIKTRGQQVTLRCSPKSGHDTVSWYQQALGQGPQFIFQYYEEEERQRGNFPDRFSGHQFPNYSSELNVNALLLGDSALYLCASSLGGTGRDEQYFGPGTRLTVT.

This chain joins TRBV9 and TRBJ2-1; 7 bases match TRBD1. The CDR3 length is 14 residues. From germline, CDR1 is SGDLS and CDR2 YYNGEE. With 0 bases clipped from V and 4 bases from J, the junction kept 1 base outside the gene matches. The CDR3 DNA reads TGTGCCAGCAGCGTAGCACAGGGGTACAATGAGCAGTTCTTC. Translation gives CASSVAQGYNEQFF.

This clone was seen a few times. Here the CDR3 reads CASSLSGQGLGSPLHF. The CDR3 bases are TGTGCCAGCAGTTTATCGGGACAGGGATTAGGTTCACCCCTCCACTTT. This sequence joins TRBV27 and TRBJ1-6, with 9 bases lining up with TRBD1. V gave up 0 bases and J gave up 9 bases; unmatched junction bases: 6. The germline CDR1 and CDR2 sequences are MNHEY and SMNVEV (reference sequence). This CDR3 contains 16 residues.

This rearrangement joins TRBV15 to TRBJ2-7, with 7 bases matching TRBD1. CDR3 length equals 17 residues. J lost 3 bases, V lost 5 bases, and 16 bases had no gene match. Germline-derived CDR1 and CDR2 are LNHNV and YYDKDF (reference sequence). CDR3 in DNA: TGTGCCACCAGCCGGAGGACAGGTCGTTTAGACGTCTACGAGCAGTACTTC. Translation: CATSRRTGRLDVYEQYF.

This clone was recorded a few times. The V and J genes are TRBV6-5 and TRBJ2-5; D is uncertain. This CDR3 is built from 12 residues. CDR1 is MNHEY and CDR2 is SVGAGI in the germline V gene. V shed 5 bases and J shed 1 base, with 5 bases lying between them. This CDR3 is CASSTTQETQYF. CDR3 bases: TGTGCCAGCAGTACAACCCAAGAGACCCAGTACTTC.

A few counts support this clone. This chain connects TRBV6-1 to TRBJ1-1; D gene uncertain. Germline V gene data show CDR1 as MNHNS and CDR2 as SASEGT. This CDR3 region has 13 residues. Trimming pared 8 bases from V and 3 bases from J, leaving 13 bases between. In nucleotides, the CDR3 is TGTGCCAGCCGGCCCCGAGGAGACACTGAAGCTTTCTTT. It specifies CASRPRGDTEAFF.

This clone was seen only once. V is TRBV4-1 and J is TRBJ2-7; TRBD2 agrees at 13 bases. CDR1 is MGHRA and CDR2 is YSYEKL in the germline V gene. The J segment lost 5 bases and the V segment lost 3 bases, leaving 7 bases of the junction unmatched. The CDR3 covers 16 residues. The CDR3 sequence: CASSHLLAGGLDEQYF. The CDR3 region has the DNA TGCGCCAGCAGCCATTTACTAGCGGGGGGGCTTGACGAGCAGTACTTC.

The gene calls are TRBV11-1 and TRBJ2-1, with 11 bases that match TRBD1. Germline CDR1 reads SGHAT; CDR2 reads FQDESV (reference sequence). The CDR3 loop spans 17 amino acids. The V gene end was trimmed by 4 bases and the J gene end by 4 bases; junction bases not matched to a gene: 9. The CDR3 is CASSYESGTGGYNEQFF. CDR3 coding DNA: TGTGCCAGCAGCTACGAATCCGGGACAGGGGGATACAATGAGCAGTTCTTC. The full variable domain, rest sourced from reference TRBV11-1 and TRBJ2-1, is EAEVAQSPRYKITEKSQAVAFWCDPISGHATLYWYRQILGQGPELLVQFQDESVVDDSQLPKDRFSAERLKGVDSTLKIQPAELGDSAMYLCASSYESGTGGYNEQFFGPGTRLTVL.

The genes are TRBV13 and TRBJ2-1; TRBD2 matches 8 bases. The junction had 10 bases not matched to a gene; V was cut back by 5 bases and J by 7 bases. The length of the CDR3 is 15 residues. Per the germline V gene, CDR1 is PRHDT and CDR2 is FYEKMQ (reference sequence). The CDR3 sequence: CASSPAGGGLNEQFF. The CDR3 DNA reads TGTGCCAGCAGCCCAGCGGGCGGGGGGTTGAATGAGCAGTTCTTC.

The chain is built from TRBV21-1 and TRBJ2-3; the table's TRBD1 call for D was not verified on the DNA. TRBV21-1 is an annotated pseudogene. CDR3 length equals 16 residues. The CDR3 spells CASSKGRPTSTDTQYF. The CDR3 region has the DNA TGTGCCAGCAGCAAAGGCAGGCCTACTAGCACAGATACGCAGTATTTT.

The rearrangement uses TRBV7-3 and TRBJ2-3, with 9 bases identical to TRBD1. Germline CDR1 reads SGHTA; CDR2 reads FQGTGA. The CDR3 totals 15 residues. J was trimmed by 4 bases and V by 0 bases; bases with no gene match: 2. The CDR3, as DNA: TGTGCCAGCAGCTTAACAGGGACAGGGTCAGATACGCAGTATTTT. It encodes CASSLTGTGSDTQYF.

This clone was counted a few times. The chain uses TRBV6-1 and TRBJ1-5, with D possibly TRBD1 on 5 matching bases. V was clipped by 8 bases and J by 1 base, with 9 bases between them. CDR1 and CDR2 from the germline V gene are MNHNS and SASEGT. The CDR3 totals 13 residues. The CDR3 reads CASDRGSNQPQHF. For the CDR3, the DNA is TGTGCCAGCGACCGGGGGAGCAATCAGCCCCAGCATTTT.

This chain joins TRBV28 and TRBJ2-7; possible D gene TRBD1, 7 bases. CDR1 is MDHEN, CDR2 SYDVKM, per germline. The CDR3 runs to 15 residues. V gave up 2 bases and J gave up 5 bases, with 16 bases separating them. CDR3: CASSLVAQGGDEQYF. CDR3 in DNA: TGTGCCAGCAGTTTAGTCGCGCAGGGGGGTGACGAGCAGTACTTC.

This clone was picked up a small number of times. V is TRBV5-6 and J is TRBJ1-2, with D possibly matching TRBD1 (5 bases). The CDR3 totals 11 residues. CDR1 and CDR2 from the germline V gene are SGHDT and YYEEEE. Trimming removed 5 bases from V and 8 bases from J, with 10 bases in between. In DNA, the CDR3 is TGTGCCAGCAGGCGGGGGGTCGGCTACACCTTC. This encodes CASRRGVGYTF.

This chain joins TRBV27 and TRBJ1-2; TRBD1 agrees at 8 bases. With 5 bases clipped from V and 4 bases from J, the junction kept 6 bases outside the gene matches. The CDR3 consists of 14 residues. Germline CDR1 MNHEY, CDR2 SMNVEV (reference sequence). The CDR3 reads CASSLGQGVYGYTF. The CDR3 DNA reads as TGTGCCAGCAGTCTAGGACAGGGTGTCTATGGCTACACCTTC.

The CDR3 coding sequence is TGTGCCAGCAAGAACAACGCCCAAGAGACCCAGTACTTC. Its translation: CASKNNAQETQYF. The genes are TRBV2 and TRBJ2-5; D ambiguous. Germline CDR1 and CDR2: SNHLY and FYNNEI. This CDR3 is built from 13 residues. Trimming took 7 bases from V and 1 from J, leaving 10 bases between them. Combining the CDR3 with reference TRBV2 and TRBJ2-5 gives the whole variable domain EPEVTQTPSHQVTQMGQEVILRCVPISNHLYFYWYRQILGQKVEFLVSFYNNEISEKSEIFDDQFSVERPDGSNFTLKIRSTKLEDSAMYFCASKNNAQETQYFGPGTRLLVL.

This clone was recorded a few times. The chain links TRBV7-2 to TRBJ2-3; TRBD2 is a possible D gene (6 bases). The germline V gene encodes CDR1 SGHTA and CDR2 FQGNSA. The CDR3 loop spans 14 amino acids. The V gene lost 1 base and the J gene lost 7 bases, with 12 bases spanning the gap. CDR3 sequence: CASSLDGTPNTQYF. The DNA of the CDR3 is TGTGCCAGCAGCTTAGATGGGACTCCGAATACGCAGTATTTT.

As DNA, the CDR3 is TGTGCCAGCAGCTTAAGGGGTGGACAGGCCCTGGACCGGCAGTACTTC. Amino acid sequence: CASSLRGGQALDRQYF. This rearrangement joins TRBV7-3 to TRBJ2-7; 7 positions agree with TRBD1. The CDR3 length is 16 residues. V lost 1 base to trimming and J lost 9 bases; unmatched junction nucleotides: 15. CDR1 SGHTA and CDR2 FQGTGA come from the germline V gene.

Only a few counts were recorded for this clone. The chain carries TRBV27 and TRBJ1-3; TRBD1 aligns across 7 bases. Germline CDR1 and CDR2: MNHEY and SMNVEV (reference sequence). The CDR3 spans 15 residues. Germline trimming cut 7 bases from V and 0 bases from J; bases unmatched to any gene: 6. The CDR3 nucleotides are TGTGCCAGCACCTCGACAGGGAGCTCTGGAAACACCATATATTTT. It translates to CASTSTGSSGNTIYF.

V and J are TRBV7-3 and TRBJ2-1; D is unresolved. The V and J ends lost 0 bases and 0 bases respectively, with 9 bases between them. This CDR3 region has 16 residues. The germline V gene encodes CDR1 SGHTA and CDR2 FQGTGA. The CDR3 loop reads CASSLTSSSSYNEQFF. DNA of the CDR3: TGTGCCAGCAGCTTAACGTCGTCGAGCTCCTACAATGAGCAGTTCTTC.